The clone carrying this TCR beta chain was seen a handful of times. What it binds is unknown. The patients, who ranged from 18 to 65 in age, presented with newly diagnosed hyperthyroidism lasting under 2 months. Cells are PBMCs isolated from around 9.4 ml of fresh blood. This record comes from a study of T cells in Graves' hyperthyroidism and ophthalmopathy. Germline V lookup: CDR1 LNHDA, CDR2 SQIVND (reference sequence). V lost 8 bases, J lost 5 bases, and 6 bases lay in between. The CDR3 spans 10 residues. Amplified regions were TCR beta CDR3 sequences from RNA transcripts. First-round RT-PCR of the TCR CDR3 relied on the HTBI primer set. TCRdb analysed the multiplex PCR reads with MiXCR anew, one entry per CDR3 protein. The sample has roughly 330,000 distinct CDR3 sequences, around 17% seen once. Study-wide results and limits: Among thyroid clonotypes expanded above 0.001, most also appeared in blood.

The chain couples TRBV19 to TRBJ2-5; D may match TRBD1 or TRBD2 (5 bases each). This clonotype was obtained from a young man with Graves' hyperthyroidism. The specimen was blood. The DNA of the CDR3 is TGTGCCAGTGAGGGGGAGACCCAGTACTTC. Encoded protein: CASEGETQYF. The full variable domain, rest sourced from reference TRBV19 and TRBJ2-5, is DGGITQSPKYLFRKEGQNVTLSCEQNLNHDAMYWYRQDPGQGLRLIYYSQIVNDFQKGDIAEGYSVSREKKESFPLTVTSAQKNPTAFYLCASEGETQYFGPGTRLLVL.